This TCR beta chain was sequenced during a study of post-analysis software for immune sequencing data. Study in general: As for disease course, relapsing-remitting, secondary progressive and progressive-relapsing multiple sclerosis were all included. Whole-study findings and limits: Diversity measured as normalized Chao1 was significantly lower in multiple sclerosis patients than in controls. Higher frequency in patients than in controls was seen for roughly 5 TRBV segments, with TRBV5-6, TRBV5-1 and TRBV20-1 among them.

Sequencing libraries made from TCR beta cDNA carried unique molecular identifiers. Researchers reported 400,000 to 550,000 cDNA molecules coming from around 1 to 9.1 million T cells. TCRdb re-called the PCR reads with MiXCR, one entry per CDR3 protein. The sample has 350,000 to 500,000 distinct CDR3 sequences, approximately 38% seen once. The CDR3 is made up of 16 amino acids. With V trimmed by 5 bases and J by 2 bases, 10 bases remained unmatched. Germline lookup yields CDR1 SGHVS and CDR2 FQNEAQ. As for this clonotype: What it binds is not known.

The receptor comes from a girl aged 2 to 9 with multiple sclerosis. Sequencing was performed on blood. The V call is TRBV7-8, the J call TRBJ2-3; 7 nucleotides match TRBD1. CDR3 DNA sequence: TGTGCCAGCAGCCCCGGACAGGCGTACCCCACAGATACGCAGTATTTT. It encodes CASSPGQAYPTDTQYF.